Presented here are 8 T cell receptor beta chains from one specimen sequenced in a study of T cell repertoires in breast cancer. Unpaired genes were suppressed by blocking oligonucleotides during a second nested PCR. TCRdb reprocessed the emulsion pairing reads via MiXCR and lists one record per CDR3 protein. The sample carries some 4,600 distinct CDR3 sequences, approximately 40% recorded once. Primers covering all TCR V genes were used in emulsion RT-PCR on CD8+ T cells. The sequencing input was CD8+ T cells. The receptors derive from a pool of human donors with breast cancer or a healthy control (not recorded which).

CDR3 in amino acids: CASSTATGESGYTF. CDR3 DNA sequence: TGTGCCAGCAGTACCGCCACAGGGGAAAGTGGCTACACCTTC. This chain links TRBV6-5 with TRBJ1-2; 7 bases agree with TRBD1. Per the germline V gene, CDR1 is MNHEY and CDR2 is SVGAGI. The CDR3 runs to 14 residues. The V gene end was trimmed by 5 bases and the J gene end by 7 bases; junction bases not matched to a gene: 10.

The chain employs TRBV20-1 and TRBJ2-2, with D possibly matching TRBD2 (5 bases). Germline lookup yields CDR1 DFQATT and CDR2 SNEGSKA (reference sequence). V was shortened by 5 bases and J by 2 bases, with 15 bases between the two germline ends. The CDR3 runs 15 residues. In DNA, the CDR3 is TGCAGTGCTGAAAGTAGAGAGGGTAACACCGGGGAGCTGTTTTTT. Translated, it gives CSAESREGNTGELFF.

This clonotype rates as medium-sized. V and J are TRBV14 and TRBJ1-4, with 7 bases matching TRBD1. From germline, CDR1 is SGHDN and CDR2 FVKESK. This CDR3 contains 15 residues. With V trimmed by 4 bases and J by 5 bases, 7 bases remained unmatched. The DNA of the CDR3 is TGTGCCAGCAGCCGGATGGGACAGAGAAATGAAAAACTGTTTTTT. Translated, it gives CASSRMGQRNEKLFF.

The chain joins TRBV25-1 to TRBJ1-1; 10 nucleotides agree with TRBD1. The CDR3 loop spans 13 amino acids. The germline V gene encodes CDR1 MGHDK and CDR2 SYGVNS. The ends lost 4 bases at V and 8 bases at J; junction bases unmatched: 4. The CDR3: CASSVTGGREAFF. CDR3 coding DNA: TGTGCCAGCAGTGTGACAGGGGGCAGGGAAGCTTTCTTT.

V is TRBV11-2 and J is TRBJ1-2; 9 nucleotides line up with TRBD1. The J segment lost 3 bases and the V segment lost 5 bases, leaving 7 bases of the junction unmatched. CDR1 SGHAT and CDR2 FQNNGV come from the germline V gene. CDR3 size: 15 residues. CDR3 sequence reads: CASSTVQGAHYGYTF. Here the CDR3 DNA reads TGTGCCAGCAGCACAGTACAGGGGGCACACTATGGCTACACCTTC.

J is TRBJ1-5 and V is TRBV3-1, with D uncertain. V was shortened by 4 bases and J by 6 bases, with 13 bases between the two germline ends. Germline-derived CDR1 and CDR2 are LGHDT and YNNKEL (reference sequence). The CDR3 runs to 14 residues. The CDR3 DNA follows: TGTGCCAGCAGCCCTAAACGGGTTGGTCAGCCCCAGCATTTT. Its protein is CASSPKRVGQPQHF.

This clonotype was counted at least ten times. The J gene is TRBJ2-3, the V gene TRBV28; D is unclear. The CDR3 contains 11 residues. Germline CDR1 is MDHEN and CDR2 is SYDVKM. Trimming stripped 3 bases from V and 4 bases from J, with 2 bases between. The CDR3 is CASSLSDTQYF. CDR3 DNA: TGTGCCAGCAGTTTGTCAGATACGCAGTATTTT.

This clonotype has a count of ten or more. This chain uses TRBV5-1 with TRBJ2-1; 10 nucleotides align to TRBD2. Germline loops: CDR1 SGHRS, CDR2 YFSETQ. This CDR3 spans 16 amino acids. J was trimmed by 3 bases and V by 4 bases; bases with no gene match: 7. The CDR3 here is CASSRSSSGGYNEQFF. The CDR3 DNA sequence: TGCGCCAGCAGCAGGTCTTCTAGCGGGGGCTACAATGAGCAGTTCTTC.